This is a list of T cell receptor beta chains from one sample in a study of blood T cells in healthy people across ages. TCRdb used MiXCR to reprocess the 5' RACE reads, holding one entry per CDR3 protein. The profile shows 600,000 or so distinct CDR3 sequences, about 28% of them singletons. Material for sequencing was blood. The receptor set was obtained from an elderly woman in good health. Both conserved end residues are part of each CDR3. Each record gives: D gene, clone size, J gene, V gene, CDR3 protein, CDR3 DNA. The D gene is left open where the match is weak. Where a row states a size, it is once, few, many or the class of an expanded clone; other rows omit it.

>NA|many|TRBJ2-2|TRBV5-1
CASSLTGGELFF
TGCGCCAGCAGCTTAACAGGCGGGGAGCTGTTTTTT
>TRBD1|many|TRBJ2-3|TRBV28
CASSLVQGDTDTQYF
TGTGCCAGCAGTTTGGTCCAGGGGGACACAGATACGCAGTATTTT
>NA|many|TRBJ2-3|TRBV6-2/TRBV6-3
CASSPPGLHTQYF
TGTGCCAGCAGCCCACCGGGACTTCATACGCAGTATTTT
>TRBD1|many|TRBJ1-2|TRBV11-2
CASRQGFYGYTF
TGTGCCAGCAGACAGGGGTTCTATGGCTACACCTTC
>NA|NA|TRBJ2-1|TRBV29-1
CSVEASLAYNEQFF
TGCAGCGTTGAAGCGTCCCTAGCCTACAATGAGCAGTTCTTC
>NA|NA|TRBJ1-5|TRBV6-2/TRBV6-3
CASSRFQSNQPQHF
TGTGCCAGCAGCCGTTTTCAAAGCAATCAGCCCCAGCATTTT
>NA|many|TRBJ2-3|TRBV6-1
CATHRASRSTDTQYF
TGTGCCACTCATAGGGCGAGCAGAAGCACAGATACGCAGTATTTT
>NA|many|TRBJ2-3|TRBV6-6
CASSQIWMGDTQYF
TGTGCCAGCAGCCAAATCTGGATGGGAGATACGCAGTATTTT
>NA|many|TRBJ2-5|TRBV12-3/TRBV12-4
CASSPFMSRETQYF
TGTGCCAGCAGTCCCTTCATGAGTCGGGAGACCCAGTACTTC
>TRBD1|many|TRBJ2-1|TRBV30
CAWRPWTGGPNNEQFF
TGTGCCTGGAGGCCGTGGACAGGGGGCCCAAACAATGAGCAGTTCTTC
>NA|few|TRBJ1-5|TRBV28
CASSFTGFNQPQHF
TGTGCCAGCAGTTTCACAGGGTTCAATCAGCCCCAGCATTTT
>TRBD1|many|TRBJ1-1|TRBV7-9
CASSRGQGGEAFF
TGTGCCAGCAGCCGGGGACAGGGGGGTGAAGCTTTCTTT
>NA|many|TRBJ2-7|TRBV5-1
CASSLGKQAYEQYF
TGCGCCAGCAGCTTGGGGAAGCAGGCCTACGAGCAGTACTTC
>NA|many|TRBJ1-1|TRBV12-3/TRBV12-4
CASSRRVMNTEAFF
TGTGCCAGCAGTAGAAGGGTAATGAACACTGAAGCTTTCTTT
>TRBD1|few|TRBJ2-1|TRBV7-2
CASSRTGGNGQFF
TGTGCCAGCAGCCGGACAGGGGGCAATGGGCAGTTCTTC
>NA|many|TRBJ2-3|TRBV24-1
CATRTDLGNTQYF
TGTGCCACGCGGACCGACCTCGGGAATACGCAGTATTTT
>TRBD2|NA|TRBJ2-6|TRBV7-2
CASSFTSGVSGANVLTF
TGTGCCAGCAGCTTCACTAGCGGGGTCTCTGGGGCCAACGTCCTGACTTTC
>NA|NA|TRBJ1-1|TRBV20-1
CSASLPGTEAFF
TGCAGTGCTAGCCTGCCAGGCACTGAAGCTTTCTTT
>NA|many|TRBJ1-5|TRBV6-6
CASSYGGSEPQHF
TGTGCCAGCAGTTACGGGGGGTCGGAGCCCCAGCATTTT
>TRBD1|NA|TRBJ1-2|TRBV4-1
CASSQWDRTRSGYTF
TGCGCCAGCAGCCAGTGGGACAGGACTAGAAGCGGCTACACCTTC
>NA|many|TRBJ2-2|TRBV12-3/TRBV12-4
CATLSGRTGELFF
TGTGCCACCCTATCCGGGCGAACCGGGGAGCTGTTTTTT
>TRBD1|many|TRBJ2-3|TRBV27
CASYQARTGGHTQYF
TGTGCCAGCTATCAGGCCCGGACAGGGGGGCATACGCAGTATTTT
>TRBD2|NA|TRBJ2-1|TRBV20-1
CSARGTGTSNNKQFF
TGCAGTGCTAGAGGGACCGGGACTAGCAACAATAAGCAGTTCTTC
>TRBD2|many|TRBJ2-3|TRBV7-2
CASSSIRASHRGGIDTQYF
TGTGCCAGCAGCTCGATAAGGGCTAGTCATCGGGGGGGCATCGATACGCAGTATTTT
>TRBD2|NA|TRBJ2-1|TRBV11-2
CASRSSGSNEQFF
TGTGCCAGCAGAAGTAGCGGGAGCAATGAGCAGTTCTTC
>TRBD1|NA|TRBJ1-6|TRBV30
CAWTFKTGTGGNSPLHF
TGTGCCTGGACCTTTAAAACCGGGACAGGGGGAAATTCACCCCTCCACTTT
>NA|once|TRBJ1-6|TRBV4-1
CAGSRTGLGDSPLHF
TGCGCCGGCAGCCGTACGGGGCTAGGGGATTCACCCCTCCACTTT
>NA|many|TRBJ2-1|TRBV20-1
CSARGEFSSYNEQFF
TGCAGTGCTAGGGGAGAGTTTAGCTCCTACAATGAGCAGTTCTTC
>NA|NA|TRBJ2-6|TRBV20-1
CSARESSGANVLTF
TGCAGTGCTAGAGAGAGCTCTGGGGCCAACGTCCTGACTTTC
>NA|NA|TRBJ1-5|TRBV3-1
CASSQGDKGTRQPQHF
TGTGCCAGCAGCCAGGGGGACAAGGGGACGCGGCAGCCCCAGCATTTT
>NA|NA|TRBJ2-7|TRBV4-1
CASSVPTEGNFEQYF
TGCGCCAGCAGCGTACCGACAGAGGGGAACTTCGAGCAGTACTTC
>NA|NA|TRBJ2-2|TRBV5-5
CASSFGGGGNTGELFF
TGTGCCAGCAGCTTTGGAGGGGGCGGAAACACCGGGGAGCTGTTTTTT
>TRBD1|many|TRBJ2-3|TRBV6-1
CASSEGEQGDRTTDTQYF
TGTGCCAGCAGTGAAGGGGAGCAAGGGGACAGGACCACAGATACGCAGTATTTT
>TRBD2|many|TRBJ2-4|TRBV7-2
CASSLTSGVAKNIQYF
TGTGCCAGCAGCTTGACTAGCGGGGTAGCCAAAAACATTCAGTACTTC
>NA|many|TRBJ2-4|TRBV7-8
CASSLTSPGSLAKNIQYF
TGTGCCAGCAGCTTAACCTCGCCGGGGTCTCTAGCCAAAAACATTCAGTACTTC
>TRBD1|many|TRBJ2-7|TRBV5-1
CASSLTGGGYEQYF
TGCGCCAGCAGCTTGACAGGGGGCGGGTACGAGCAGTACTTC
>NA|NA|TRBJ2-3|TRBV14
CASSQSRTPTDTQYF
TGTGCCAGCAGCCAAAGTAGAACTCCCACAGATACGCAGTATTTT
>TRBD1|few|TRBJ1-2|TRBV27
CASSLTGTWGYTF
TGTGCCAGCAGTTTGACAGGGACGTGGGGCTACACCTTC
>NA|many|TRBJ2-5|TRBV13
CASSPPGFRETQYF
TGTGCCAGCAGCCCCCCGGGCTTTCGAGAGACCCAGTACTTC
>TRBD1|few|TRBJ2-1|TRBV15
CATSSEQGINEQFF
TGTGCCACCAGCAGTGAACAGGGGATCAATGAGCAGTTCTTC
>NA|few|TRBJ1-4|TRBV28
CASSLVSVEKLFF
TGTGCCAGCAGTTTAGTATCGGTCGAAAAACTGTTTTTT
>NA|few|TRBJ1-1|TRBV20-1
CSATTGSRNTEAFF
TGCAGTGCTACCACAGGTTCCCGGAACACTGAAGCTTTCTTT
>NA|NA|TRBJ1-1|TRBV6-5
CASSYAAGSEAFF
TGTGCCAGCAGTTACGCGGCAGGGTCTGAAGCTTTCTTT
>NA|many|TRBJ2-5|TRBV7-3
CASSPGRGETQYF
TGTGCCAGCAGCCCCGGGAGAGGAGAGACCCAGTACTTC
>NA|NA|TRBJ2-7|TRBV7-2
CASTTLGTDTYEQYF
TGTGCCAGCACCACATTGGGCACAGACACCTACGAGCAGTACTTC
>NA|NA|TRBJ2-7|TRBV7-3
CASSLGGRSSYNEQYF
TGTGCCAGCAGCTTAGGCGGGCGGAGCTCCTACAATGAGCAGTACTTC
>NA|many|TRBJ2-7|TRBV7-9
CASSLGVGGYEQYF
TGTGCCAGCAGCTTAGGAGTGGGGGGCTACGAGCAGTACTTC
>TRBD1|many|TRBJ2-7|TRBV12-3/TRBV12-4
CASSSRDRGREQYF
TGTGCCAGCAGTTCCCGGGACAGGGGGCGCGAGCAGTACTTC
>TRBD1|many|TRBJ2-7|TRBV5-1
CASSETGTGLYEQYF
TGCGCCAGCAGCGAAACCGGGACAGGCTTATACGAGCAGTACTTC
>NA|once|TRBJ2-7|TRBV10-3
CAIKETDMDYEQDF
TGTGCCATCAAAGAGACAGATATGGACTACGAGCAGGACTTC
>NA|NA|TRBJ2-3|TRBV12-3/TRBV12-4
CASTGTADTQYF
TGTGCCAGCACCGGGACGGCAGATACGCAGTATTTT
>NA|NA|TRBJ1-1|TRBV5-1
CASSLGLMVDTEAFF
TGCGCCAGCAGCTTGGGGTTAATGGTGGACACTGAAGCTTTCTTT
>TRBD1|NA|TRBJ1-1|TRBV7-9
CASGGTGGNTEAFF
TGTGCCAGCGGCGGTACAGGGGGGAACACTGAAGCTTTCTTT
>NA|many|TRBJ1-6|TRBV5-1
CASSLDTSNSPLHF
TGCGCCAGCAGCTTGGATACCAGTAATTCACCCCTCCACTTT
>NA|many|TRBJ1-6|TRBV6-2/TRBV6-3
CASSYSTGAADSPLHF
TGTGCCAGCAGTTACTCGACGGGCGCGGCAGATTCACCCCTCCACTTT